This TCR beta chain was sequenced in a study of blood T cell repertoires in COVID-19. The CDR3 runs 15 residues. In germline, CDR1 is PRHDT, CDR2 FYEKMQ (reference sequence). V was shortened by 0 bases and J by 0 bases, with 7 bases between the two germline ends. During active infection, Seattle patients enrolled and were then monitored through disease. Only in-frame clones appear in the TCRdb table, and some are missing; sequencing was by immunoSEQ multiplex PCR. The table includes about 170,000 clones, approximately 80% detected once. This TCR derives from an elderly woman with COVID-19, enrolled during active disease. The sequenced sample consisted of peripheral blood. The chain has TRBV13 and TRBJ2-3; D might be TRBD2 (6 bases). The CDR3 sequence: CASSLGRDSTDTQYF. In nucleotides, the CDR3 is TGTGCCAGCAGCTTAGGGCGGGACAGCACAGATACGCAGTATTTT.